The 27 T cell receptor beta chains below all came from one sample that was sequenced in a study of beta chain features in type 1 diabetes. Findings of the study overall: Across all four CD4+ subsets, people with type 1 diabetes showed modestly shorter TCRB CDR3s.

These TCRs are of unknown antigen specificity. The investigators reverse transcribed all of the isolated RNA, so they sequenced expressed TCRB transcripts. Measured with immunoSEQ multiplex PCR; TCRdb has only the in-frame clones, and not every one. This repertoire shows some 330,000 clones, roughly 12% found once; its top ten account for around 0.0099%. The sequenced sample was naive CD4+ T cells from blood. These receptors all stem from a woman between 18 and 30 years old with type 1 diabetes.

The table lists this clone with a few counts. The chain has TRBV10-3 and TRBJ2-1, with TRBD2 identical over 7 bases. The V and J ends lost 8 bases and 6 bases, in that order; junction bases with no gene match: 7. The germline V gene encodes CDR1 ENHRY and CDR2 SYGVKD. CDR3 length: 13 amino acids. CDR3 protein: CAIYSGLGNEQFF. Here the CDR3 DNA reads TGTGCCATCTATAGCGGGTTGGGCAATGAGCAGTTCTTC.

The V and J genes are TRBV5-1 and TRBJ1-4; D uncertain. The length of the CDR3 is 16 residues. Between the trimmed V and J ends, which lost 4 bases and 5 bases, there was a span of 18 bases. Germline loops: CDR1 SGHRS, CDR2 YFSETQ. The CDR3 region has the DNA TGCGCCAGCAGCCCTCTGCTGGCGTCGGGAAATGAAAAACTGTTTTTT. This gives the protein CASSPLLASGNEKLFF. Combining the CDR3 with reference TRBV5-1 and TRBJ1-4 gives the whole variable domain KAGVTQTPRYLIKTRGQQVTLSCSPISGHRSVSWYQQTPGQGLQFLFEYFSETQRNKGNFPGRFSGRQFSNSRSEMNVSTLELGDSALYLCASSPLLASGNEKLFFGSGTQLSVL.

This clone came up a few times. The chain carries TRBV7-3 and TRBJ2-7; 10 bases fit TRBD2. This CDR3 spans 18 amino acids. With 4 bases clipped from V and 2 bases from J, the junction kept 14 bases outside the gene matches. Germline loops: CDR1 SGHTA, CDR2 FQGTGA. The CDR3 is CASSSEDSGRPPAYEQYF. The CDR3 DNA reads TGTGCCAGCAGCTCCGAGGATAGCGGGAGGCCGCCCGCCTACGAGCAGTACTTC.

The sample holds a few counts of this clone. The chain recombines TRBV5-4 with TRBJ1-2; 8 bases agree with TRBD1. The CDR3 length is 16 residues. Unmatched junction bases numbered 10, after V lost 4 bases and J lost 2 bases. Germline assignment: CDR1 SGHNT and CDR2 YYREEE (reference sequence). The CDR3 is CASSLPGQGINYGYTF. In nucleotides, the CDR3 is TGTGCCAGCAGCCTACCCGGACAGGGAATAAACTATGGCTACACCTTC.

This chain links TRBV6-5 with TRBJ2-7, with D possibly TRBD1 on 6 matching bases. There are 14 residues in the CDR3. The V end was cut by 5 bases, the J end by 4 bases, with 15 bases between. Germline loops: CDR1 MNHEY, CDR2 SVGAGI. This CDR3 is CASSTRARGYEQYF. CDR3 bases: TGTGCCAGCAGTACTAGAGCCAGGGGTTACGAGCAGTACTTC.

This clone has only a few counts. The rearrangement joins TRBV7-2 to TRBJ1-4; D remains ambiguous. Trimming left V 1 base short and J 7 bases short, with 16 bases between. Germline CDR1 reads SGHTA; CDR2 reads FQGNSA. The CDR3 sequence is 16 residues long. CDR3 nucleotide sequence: TGTGCCAGCAGCTTAGTCGGTTCTGTTCCAGGTGAAAAACTGTTTTTT. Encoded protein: CASSLVGSVPGEKLFF.

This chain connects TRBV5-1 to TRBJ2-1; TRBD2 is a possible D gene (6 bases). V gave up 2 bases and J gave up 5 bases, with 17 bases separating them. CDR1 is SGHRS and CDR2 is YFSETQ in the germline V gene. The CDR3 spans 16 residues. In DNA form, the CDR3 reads TGCGCCAGCAGCTTACTAAACCGGGACTTTAACAATGAGCAGTTCTTC. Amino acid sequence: CASSLLNRDFNNEQFF. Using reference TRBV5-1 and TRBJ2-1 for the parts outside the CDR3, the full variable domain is KAGVTQTPRYLIKTRGQQVTLSCSPISGHRSVSWYQQTPGQGLQFLFEYFSETQRNKGNFPGRFSGRQFSNSRSEMNVSTLELGDSALYLCASSLLNRDFNNEQFFGPGTRLTVL.

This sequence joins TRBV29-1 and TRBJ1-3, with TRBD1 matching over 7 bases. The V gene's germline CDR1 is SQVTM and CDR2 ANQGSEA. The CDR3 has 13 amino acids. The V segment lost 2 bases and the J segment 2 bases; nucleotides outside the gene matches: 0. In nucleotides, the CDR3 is TGCAGCGTTGAACAGGGGGCTGGAAACACCATATATTTT. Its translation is CSVEQGAGNTIYF.

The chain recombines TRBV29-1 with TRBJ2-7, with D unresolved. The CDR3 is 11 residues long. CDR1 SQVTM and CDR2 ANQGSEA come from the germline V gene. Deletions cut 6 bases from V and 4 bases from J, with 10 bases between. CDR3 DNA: TGCAGCGTAACCGACGGGTACGAGCAGTACTTC. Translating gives CSVTDGYEQYF.

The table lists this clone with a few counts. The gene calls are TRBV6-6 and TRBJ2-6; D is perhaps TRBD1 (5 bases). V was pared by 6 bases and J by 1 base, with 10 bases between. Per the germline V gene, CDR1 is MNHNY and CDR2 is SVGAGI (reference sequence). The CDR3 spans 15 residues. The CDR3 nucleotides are TGTGCCAGCAGGTCAACAGGTTCTGGGGCCAACGTCCTGACTTTC. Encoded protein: CASRSTGSGANVLTF.

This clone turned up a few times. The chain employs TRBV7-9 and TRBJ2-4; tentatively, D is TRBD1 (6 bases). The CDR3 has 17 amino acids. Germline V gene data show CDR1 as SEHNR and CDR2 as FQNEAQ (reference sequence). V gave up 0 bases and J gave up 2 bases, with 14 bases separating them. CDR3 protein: CASSLALQTGPKNIQYF. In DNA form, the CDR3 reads TGTGCCAGCAGCTTAGCCCTCCAGACAGGTCCCAAAAACATTCAGTACTTC.

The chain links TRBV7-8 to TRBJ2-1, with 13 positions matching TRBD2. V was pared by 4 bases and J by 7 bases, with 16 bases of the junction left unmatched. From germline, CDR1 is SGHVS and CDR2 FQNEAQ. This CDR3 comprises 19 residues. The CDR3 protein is CASSYSRLTSGRNLNEQFF. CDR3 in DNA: TGTGCCAGCAGCTATAGTCGCCTGACTAGCGGGAGGAATTTGAATGAGCAGTTCTTC.

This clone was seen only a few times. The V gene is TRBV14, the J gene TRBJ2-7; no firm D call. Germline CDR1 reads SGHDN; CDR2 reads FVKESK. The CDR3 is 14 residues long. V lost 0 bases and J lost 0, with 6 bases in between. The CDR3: CASSQEAGSYEQYF. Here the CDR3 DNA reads TGTGCCAGCAGCCAAGAGGCAGGCTCCTACGAGCAGTACTTC.

The CDR3, as DNA: TGTGCCAGCAGCCGGGGGACTTACGACGGCTACGAGCAGTACTTC. Its translation: CASSRGTYDGYEQYF. The chain carries TRBV5-5 and TRBJ2-7; the D gene is possibly TRBD2 (6 bases). Germline CDR1 SGHKS, CDR2 YYEKEE (reference sequence). The germline V and J ends were trimmed by 4 bases and 3 bases, with 17 bases remaining between them. This CDR3 region has 15 residues. Full variable domain (missing parts from reference TRBV5-5 and TRBJ2-7): DAGVTQSPTHLIKTRGQQVTLRCSPISGHKSVSWYQQVLGQGPQFIFQYYEKEERGRGNFPDRFSARQFPNYSSELNVNALLLGDSALYLCASSRGTYDGYEQYFGPGTRLTVT.

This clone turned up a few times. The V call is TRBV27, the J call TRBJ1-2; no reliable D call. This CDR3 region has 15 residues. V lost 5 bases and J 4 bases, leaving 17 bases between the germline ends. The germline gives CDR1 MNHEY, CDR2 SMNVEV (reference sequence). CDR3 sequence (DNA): TGTGCCAGCAGTCCCCTTATCAGAGGCCCCTATGGCTACACCTTC. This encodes CASSPLIRGPYGYTF.

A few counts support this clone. In DNA, the CDR3 is TGTGCCAGCAGCTCTGGGACATCCACAGATACGCAGTATTTT. This encodes CASSSGTSTDTQYF. V is TRBV7-2 and J is TRBJ2-3; D may be TRBD1 (6 bases). Germline V gene lookup returns CDR1 SGHTA and CDR2 FQGNSA. Trimming shortened V by 4 bases and J by 2 bases, and 10 bases separated the two germline ends. This CDR3 region has 14 residues.

The DNA of the CDR3 is TGTGCCAGCAGCTGGACAGGCTACGAGCAGTACTTC. Amino acids: CASSWTGYEQYF. The rearrangement uses TRBV11-2 and TRBJ2-7; TRBD1 agrees at 7 bases. This CDR3 contains 12 residues. Germline V gene sequence: CDR1 SGHAT, CDR2 FQNNGV. The J segment lost 3 bases and the V segment lost 4 bases, leaving 0 bases of the junction unmatched.

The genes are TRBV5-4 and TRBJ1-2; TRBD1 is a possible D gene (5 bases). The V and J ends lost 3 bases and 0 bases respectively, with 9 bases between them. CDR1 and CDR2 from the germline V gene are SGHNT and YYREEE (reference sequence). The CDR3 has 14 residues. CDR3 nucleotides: TGTGCCAGCAGCTCTATGACAGCTAACTATGGCTACACCTTC. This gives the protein CASSSMTANYGYTF.

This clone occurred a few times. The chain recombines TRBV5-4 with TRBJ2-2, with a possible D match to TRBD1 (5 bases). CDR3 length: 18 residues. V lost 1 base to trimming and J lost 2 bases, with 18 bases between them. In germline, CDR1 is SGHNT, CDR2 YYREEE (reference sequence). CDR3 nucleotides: TGTGCCAGCAGCTTGTTAATGCTGTCAGGGTCTAACACCGGGGAGCTGTTTTTT. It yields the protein CASSLLMLSGSNTGELFF.

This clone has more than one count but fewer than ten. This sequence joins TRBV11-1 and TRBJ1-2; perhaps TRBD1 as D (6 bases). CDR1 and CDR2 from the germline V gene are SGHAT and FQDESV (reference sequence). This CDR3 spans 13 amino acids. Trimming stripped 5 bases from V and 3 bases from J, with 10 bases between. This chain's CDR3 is CASSRQEDYGYTF. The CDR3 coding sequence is TGTGCCAGCAGCCGACAGGAGGACTATGGCTACACCTTC.

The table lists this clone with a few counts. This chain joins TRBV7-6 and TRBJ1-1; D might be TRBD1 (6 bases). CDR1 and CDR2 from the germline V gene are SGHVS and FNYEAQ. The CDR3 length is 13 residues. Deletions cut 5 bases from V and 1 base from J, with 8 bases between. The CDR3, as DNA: TGTGCCAGCAGCCCGGGACAGAACACTGAAGCTTTCTTT. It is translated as CASSPGQNTEAFF.

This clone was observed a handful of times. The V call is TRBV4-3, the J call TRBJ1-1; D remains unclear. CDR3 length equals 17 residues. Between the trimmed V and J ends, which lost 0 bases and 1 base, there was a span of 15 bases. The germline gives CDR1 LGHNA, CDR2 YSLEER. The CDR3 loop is CASSQDLIRGENTEAFF. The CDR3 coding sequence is TGCGCCAGCAGCCAAGATCTTATACGGGGAGAGAACACTGAAGCTTTCTTT.

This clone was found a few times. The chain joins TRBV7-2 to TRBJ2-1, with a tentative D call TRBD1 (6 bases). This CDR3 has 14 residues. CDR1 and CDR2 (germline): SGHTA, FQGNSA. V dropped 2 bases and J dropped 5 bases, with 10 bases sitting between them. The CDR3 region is CASSLYRVHNEQFF. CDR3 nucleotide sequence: TGTGCCAGCAGCTTATACAGGGTACACAATGAGCAGTTCTTC.

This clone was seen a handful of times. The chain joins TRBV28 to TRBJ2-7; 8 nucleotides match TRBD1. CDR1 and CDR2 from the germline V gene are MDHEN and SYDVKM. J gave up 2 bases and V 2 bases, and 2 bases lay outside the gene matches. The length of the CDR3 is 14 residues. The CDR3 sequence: CASSLRRGPYEQYF. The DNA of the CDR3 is TGTGCCAGCAGTTTACGCAGGGGGCCCTACGAGCAGTACTTC.

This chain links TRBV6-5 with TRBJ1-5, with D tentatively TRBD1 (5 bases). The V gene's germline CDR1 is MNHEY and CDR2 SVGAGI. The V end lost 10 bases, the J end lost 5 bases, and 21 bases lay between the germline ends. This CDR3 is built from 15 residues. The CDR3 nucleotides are TGTGCCACCCACCCAAAGGGGTTTCGGCATCAGCCCCAGCATTTT. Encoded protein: CATHPKGFRHQPQHF.

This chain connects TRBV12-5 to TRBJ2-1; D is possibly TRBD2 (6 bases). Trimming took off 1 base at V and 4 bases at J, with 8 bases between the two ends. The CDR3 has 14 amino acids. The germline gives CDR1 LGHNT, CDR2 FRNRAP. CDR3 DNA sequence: TGTGCTAGTGGTTTGGCCGGGGGTTACAATGAGCAGTTCTTC. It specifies CASGLAGGYNEQFF.

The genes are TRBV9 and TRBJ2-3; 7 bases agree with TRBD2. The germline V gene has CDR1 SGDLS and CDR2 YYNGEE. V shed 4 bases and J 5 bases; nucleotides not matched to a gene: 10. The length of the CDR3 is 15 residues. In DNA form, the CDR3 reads TGTGCCAGCAGCTCTCACGGACTAGATGGAGATACGCAGTATTTT. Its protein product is CASSSHGLDGDTQYF. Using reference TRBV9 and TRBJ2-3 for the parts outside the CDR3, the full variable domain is DSGVTQTPKHLITATGQRVTLRCSPRSGDLSVYWYQQSLDQGLQFLIQYYNGEERAKGNILERFSAQQFPDLHSELNLSSLELGDSALYFCASSSHGLDGDTQYFGPGTRLTVL.